This T cell receptor beta chain appears in the sequencing data of a study of blood T cells in healthy people across ages. Combining a sample-barcoded 5' primer with a J-beta primer mix, a second PCR ran for roughly 6 to 12 cycles. A template-switch adaptor with 12 random nucleotides tagged each cDNA molecule. From the 5' RACE reads, TCRdb called clonotypes with MiXCR, one entry per CDR3 protein. The sample lists 1.4 million or so distinct CDR3 sequences; less than 45% were seen once. Germline V gives CDR1 SGHRS, CDR2 YFSETQ. V was trimmed by 0 bases and J by 7 bases, leaving 13 bases between them. This CDR3 has 15 amino acids.

The sequence derives from a young woman in good health. The rearrangement links TRBV5-1 to TRBJ2-2, with D tentatively TRBD2 (6 bases). Sequencing was carried out using blood. CDR3 nucleotide sequence: TGCGCCAGCAGCTTGGCTAGCGAAGGGATCGGGGAGCTGTTTTTT. Its translation: CASSLASEGIGELFF.